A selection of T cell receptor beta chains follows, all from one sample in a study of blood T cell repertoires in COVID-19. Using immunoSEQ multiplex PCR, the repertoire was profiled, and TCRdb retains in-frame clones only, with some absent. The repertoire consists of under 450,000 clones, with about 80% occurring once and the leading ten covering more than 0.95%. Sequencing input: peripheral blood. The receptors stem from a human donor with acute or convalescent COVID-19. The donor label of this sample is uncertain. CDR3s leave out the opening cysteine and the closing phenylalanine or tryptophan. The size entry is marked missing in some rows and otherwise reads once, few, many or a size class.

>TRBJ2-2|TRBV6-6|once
ASSSQVNTGELF
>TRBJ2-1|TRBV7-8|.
ASSFRAGTTEQF
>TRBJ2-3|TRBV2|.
ASKDLSGDISTDTQY
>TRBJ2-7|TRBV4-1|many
ASSPPDTYEQY
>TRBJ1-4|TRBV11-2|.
ASSLVVDITNEKLF
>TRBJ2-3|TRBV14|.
ASSPGLARTDTQY
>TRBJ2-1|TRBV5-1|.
ASSLTAGSSYNEQF
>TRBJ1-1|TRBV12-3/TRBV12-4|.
ASSLVSTREAF
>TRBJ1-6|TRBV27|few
ASRRVSSYNSPLH
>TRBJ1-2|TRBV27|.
ASSFSGLVRYGYT
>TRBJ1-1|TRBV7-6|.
ASSLDGTEAF
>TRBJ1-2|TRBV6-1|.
ASSQALGDRGGYGYT
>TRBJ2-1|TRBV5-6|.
ASSYGGYNEQF
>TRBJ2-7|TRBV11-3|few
ASSLQGDRYEQY
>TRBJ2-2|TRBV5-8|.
ASSKGLPVGELF
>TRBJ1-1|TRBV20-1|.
SASLNFGPPRPGQGIEAF
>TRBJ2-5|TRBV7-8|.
ASSHGGGSEETQY
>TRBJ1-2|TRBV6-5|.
ASSPQTGLNGYT
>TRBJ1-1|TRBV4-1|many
ASSRYSVQGFMNTEAF
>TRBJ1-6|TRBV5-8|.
ASRGGAGTNNSPLH
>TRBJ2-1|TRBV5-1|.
ASSSLGTVISNEQF
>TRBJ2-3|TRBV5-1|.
ASRPRGTDNTDTQY
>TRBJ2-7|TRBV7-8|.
ASSRTGTLSYEQY
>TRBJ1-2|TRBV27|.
ASGNPRRGFLYGYT
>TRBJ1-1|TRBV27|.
ASSSLRTGANTEAF
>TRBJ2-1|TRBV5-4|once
ASNVARGPQF
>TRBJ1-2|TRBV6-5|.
ASSRTGGFYGYT
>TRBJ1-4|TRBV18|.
ASSRTGVNEKLF
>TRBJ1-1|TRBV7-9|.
ASSSGQGNSHTEAF
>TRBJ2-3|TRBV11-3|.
ASSQGLGRGRDTQY
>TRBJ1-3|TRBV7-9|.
ASSLVGQVLSGNTIY
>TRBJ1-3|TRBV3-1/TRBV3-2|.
ASSQGGSGNTIY
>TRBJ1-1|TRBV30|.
AWSRAGGMNTEAF
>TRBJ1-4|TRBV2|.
ASSEASLGQSLEKLF
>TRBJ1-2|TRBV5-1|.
ASSLAYNSGYGYT
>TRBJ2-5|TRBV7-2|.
ASSDPGTTETQY
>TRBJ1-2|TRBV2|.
ASSRDRGSFYGYT
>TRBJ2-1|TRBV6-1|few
ASSEVLAGYNEQF
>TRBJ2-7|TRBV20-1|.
SVGRGYEQY
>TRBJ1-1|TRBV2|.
ASSRERAEAF
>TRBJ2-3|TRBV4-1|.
ASSHSGAHTDTQY
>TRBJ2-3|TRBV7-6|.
ASSFQGADTQY
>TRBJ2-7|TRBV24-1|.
ATSDPRGKTYEQY
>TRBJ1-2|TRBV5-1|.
ASSPGGGNYGYT
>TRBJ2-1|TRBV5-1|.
ASSLGTRVGNEQF
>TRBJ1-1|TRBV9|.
ASSAQQGITEAF